The rows below give T cell receptor beta chains drawn from one sample of a study of sequential checkpoint blockade in melanoma. TCRdb's table, derived via immunoSEQ multiplex PCR, lists solely in-frame clones and lacks some. The data hold about 4,000 clones, with roughly 20% observed a single time. Sequencing used tumor tissue (inferred from file names), obtained from a patient given nivolumab and ipilimumab in sequence. These receptors came from a human donor with melanoma. CDR3s include the opening cysteine and the closing phenylalanine or tryptophan. The D gene is left open where the match is weak. A row's size may be missing; if present it is once, few, many or a size class.

>.|.|TRBJ2-5|TRBV30
CAWSSRHRRTLGETQYF
>.|TRBD2|TRBJ2-2|TRBV9
CASSVWERGTGELFF
>few|.|TRBJ1-3|TRBV6-8
CASSYGGSGNTIYF
>.|.|TRBJ1-1|TRBV28
CASSGGTRGQKAFF
>large|.|TRBJ1-1|TRBV6-8
CASSVQEGWGTEAFF
>.|.|TRBJ1-2|TRBV5-1
CASSLSKGDLYGYTF
>.|.|TRBJ2-2|TRBV19
CASSRGANTGELFF
>few|.|TRBJ2-3|TRBV9
CASSEQKADTQYF
>.|.|TRBJ1-6|TRBV15
CATSRDLPGVGNSPLHF
>.|.|TRBJ2-7|TRBV6-8
CASSYRVYEQYF
>few|.|TRBJ1-1|TRBV6-8
CASSYAVNTEAFF
>.|.|TRBJ1-1|TRBV6-8
CASSYPQGTEAFF
>.|.|TRBJ1-1|TRBV18
CASSPNRGPRGTEAFF
>.|.|TRBJ1-1|TRBV23-1
CASSQEWSMNTEAFF
>.|.|TRBJ1-4|TRBV5-1
CASRADGATNEKLFF
>many|.|TRBJ1-1|TRBV11-3
CASSFIGGVNTEAFF
>medium-sized|TRBD2|TRBJ2-3|TRBV6-8
CASSPLAGGLDTQYF
>few|.|TRBJ2-5|TRBV30
CAWSERQTGETQYF
>.|.|TRBJ2-3|TRBV5-1
CASSLDAGGSDTQYF
>medium-sized|.|TRBJ1-1|TRBV6-8
CASSREGWMTEAFF